This is a list of T cell receptor beta chains from one sample in a study of glioma-infiltrating T cells after dendritic cell vaccination. Only in-frame clones appear in the TCRdb table, and some are missing; sequencing was by immunoSEQ multiplex PCR. The sample has around 96,000 clones, 79% seen once; the top ten hold approximately 5.9%. Material: blood, obtained before dendritic cell vaccination. These receptors came from a human donor with glioblastoma. The CDR3 runs from the conserved cysteine through the conserved F or W. The order of the fields is clone size, D gene, V gene, J gene, CDR3 protein, CDR3 DNA. D genes are given only for firm matches. Rows may omit the clone size; those that give it use once, few, many or a size class.

abundance: few; d_gene: .; v_gene: TRBV27; j_gene: TRBJ2-2; CDR3aa: CASRRFGELFF; CDR3nt: TGTGCCAGCAGACGGTTCGGGGAGCTGTTTTTT
abundance: few; d_gene: .; v_gene: TRBV6-1; j_gene: TRBJ2-7; CDR3aa: CASRVLYEQYF; CDR3nt: TGTGCCAGCAGGGTCCTATACGAGCAGTACTTC
abundance: few; d_gene: .; v_gene: TRBV9; j_gene: TRBJ1-2; CDR3aa: CASSVDSGGSYGYTF; CDR3nt: TGTGCCAGCAGCGTAGACTCAGGAGGGTCCTATGGCTACACCTTC
abundance: .; d_gene: TRBD2; v_gene: TRBV30; j_gene: TRBJ2-5; CDR3aa: CAWSAGLAGGPLETQYF; CDR3nt: TGTGCCTGGAGTGCCGGACTAGCGGGAGGGCCGCTGGAGACCCAGTACTTC
abundance: .; d_gene: .; v_gene: TRBV6-5; j_gene: TRBJ2-2; CDR3aa: CASSFSGNGGELFF; CDR3nt: TGTGCCAGCAGTTTTAGCGGTAATGGCGGGGAGCTGTTTTTT
abundance: .; d_gene: TRBD2; v_gene: TRBV2; j_gene: TRBJ2-3; CDR3aa: CASSEGLAGIDTQYF; CDR3nt: TGTGCCAGCAGTGAAGGACTAGCGGGAATAGATACGCAGTATTTT
abundance: .; d_gene: .; v_gene: TRBV19; j_gene: TRBJ1-3; CDR3aa: CASRPGDVSGNTIYF; CDR3nt: TGTGCCAGTAGGCCCGGAGATGTCTCTGGAAACACCATATATTTT
abundance: .; d_gene: .; v_gene: TRBV18; j_gene: TRBJ1-3; CDR3aa: CASSDSLGNTIYF; CDR3nt: TGTGCCAGCTCAGACAGTCTTGGAAACACCATATATTTT
abundance: .; d_gene: .; v_gene: TRBV5-1; j_gene: TRBJ1-1; CDR3aa: CASSFRPGYF; CDR3nt: TGCGCCAGCAGCTTTAGGCCCGGGTATTTT
abundance: .; d_gene: .; v_gene: TRBV5-6; j_gene: TRBJ1-6; CDR3aa: CASSFQRVDSPLHF; CDR3nt: TGTGCCAGCAGCTTCCAGAGGGTCGATTCACCCCTCCACTTT
abundance: .; d_gene: TRBD1; v_gene: TRBV5-1; j_gene: TRBJ2-7; CDR3aa: CASSARDRVYEQYF; CDR3nt: TGCGCCAGCAGCGCCCGGGACAGGGTCTACGAGCAGTACTTC
abundance: .; d_gene: .; v_gene: TRBV5-1; j_gene: TRBJ1-6; CDR3aa: CASSVRQHSLYNSPLHF; CDR3nt: TGCGCCAGCAGCGTTCGACAGCATAGTCTGTATAATTCACCCCTCCACTTT
abundance: .; d_gene: TRBD1; v_gene: TRBV11-2; j_gene: TRBJ2-7; CDR3aa: CASSQTGTAHEQYF; CDR3nt: TGTGCCAGCAGCCAAACCGGGACAGCCCACGAGCAGTACTTC
abundance: .; d_gene: TRBD2; v_gene: TRBV4-1; j_gene: TRBJ2-1; CDR3aa: CASSRDAGGREQFF; CDR3nt: TGCGCCAGCAGCCGTGACGCGGGGGGGCGGGAGCAGTTCTTC
abundance: .; d_gene: .; v_gene: TRBV7-2; j_gene: TRBJ1-2; CDR3aa: CASSLGGAELYGYTF; CDR3nt: TGTGCCAGCAGCTTGGGGGGGGCAGAACTCTATGGCTACACCTTC
abundance: .; d_gene: TRBD1; v_gene: TRBV7-9; j_gene: TRBJ1-2; CDR3aa: CASSFGQGANYGYTF; CDR3nt: TGTGCCAGCAGCTTCGGACAGGGAGCTAACTATGGCTACACCTTC
abundance: .; d_gene: .; v_gene: TRBV15; j_gene: TRBJ2-1; CDR3aa: CATSRGASNEQFF; CDR3nt: TGTGCCACCAGCAGAGGCGCCTCCAATGAGCAGTTCTTC
abundance: .; d_gene: TRBD2; v_gene: TRBV19; j_gene: TRBJ2-2; CDR3aa: CASSILAGVSTGELFF; CDR3nt: TGTGCCAGTAGTATTTTGGCGGGGGTCTCGACCGGGGAGCTGTTTTTT
abundance: .; d_gene: TRBD2; v_gene: TRBV19; j_gene: TRBJ2-1; CDR3aa: CASTTGLAGSTSYNEQFF; CDR3nt: TGTGCCAGTACTACCGGACTAGCGGGATCGACATCCTACAATGAGCAGTTCTTC
abundance: few; d_gene: TRBD2; v_gene: TRBV9; j_gene: TRBJ2-3; CDR3aa: CASSVGPAGGQMGTQYF; CDR3nt: TGTGCCAGCAGCGTAGGCCCAGCGGGGGGGCAAATGGGTACGCAGTATTTT
abundance: .; d_gene: TRBD1; v_gene: TRBV6-5; j_gene: TRBJ2-7; CDR3aa: CASSSRTGLPYEQYF; CDR3nt: TGTGCCAGCAGTTCCCGGACAGGGCTCCCATACGAGCAGTACTTC
abundance: .; d_gene: .; v_gene: TRBV5-1; j_gene: TRBJ2-3; CDR3aa: CASSLAGGDTQYF; CDR3nt: TGCGCCAGCAGCTTGGCCGGGGGAGATACGCAGTATTTT